This TCR beta chain originates from a study of CD8 T cells in Susac syndrome. The wider study: When their blood was taken, patients with Susac syndrome were therapy-naive, taking corticosteroids, or taking intravenous immunoglobulin alone.

With random hexamers, roughly 0.45 to 1 ug RNA was reverse transcribed. Each CDR3 protein is one row after TCRdb ran MiXCR on the immunoSEQ multiplex PCR reads. The data hold roughly 250,000 distinct CDR3 sequences, with almost 97% observed a single time. CDR3 length: 16 residues. V lost 2 bases and J lost 0, with 14 bases in between. CDR1 and CDR2 (germline): GTSNPN, SVGIG (reference sequence). The sequence came from a human donor with Susac syndrome. The chain joins TRBV30 to TRBJ2-4; TRBD2 is a possible D gene (6 bases). Source material: CD4+ T cells from PBMCs. This CDR3 is CAWSPGVSLAKNIQYF. The CDR3 DNA is TGTGCCTGGAGTCCGGGGGTCTCGCTAGCCAAAAACATTCAGTACTTC.